This TCR delta chain was sequenced in a study of human gamma delta and Vdelta1 T cells (dated by TCRdb to 2016 to 2019). With regard to the full study: The study examined Delta One T cells, which are Vd1+ gamma-delta T cells, as cytotoxic effectors against acute myeloid leukemia.

Broad study findings and their caveats: Polyclonality and broad cytotoxic targeting of acute myeloid leukemia were reported for Delta One T cells.

The library was prepared using PCR. Data came from an Illumina MiSeq. TCRdb called clones afresh from the public reads with CATT; identical DNA rows were later merged. The sample contains some 6,100 delta-chain clones, 40% of them found a single time. About 6.4% of the sample goes to the ten largest clones. The CDR3 goes from the cysteine to the phenylalanine over 22 residues. Here the CDR3 DNA is all that survives: 66 bases in frame from base 1. Trimming takes 0 bases from V and 0 bases from J, and the germline ends sit 29 bases apart. The germline V gene specifies TSWWSYY as CDR1 and QGS as CDR2. As regards this clone: Its target antigen remains unknown. No base quality values were provided; no much bigger clone lies one nucleotide off.

Input material: Vdelta1 gamma-delta T cells from blood grown in culture (DOT cells). The sample's cell subset or site label, decoded: Delta One T cells, in vitro expanded/differentiated Vd1+ gamma-delta T cells. The chain uses TRDV1 and TRDJ1; the D gene is possibly TRDD2, with 6 bases matching. This TCR was sampled from a human donor in good health. At the DNA level, the sequence is TGTGCTCTTGGGGAACTAGGGGCGGTCCTACCGGTTAATAGGGGGTACACCGATAAACTCATCTTT. It translates as CALGELGAVLPVNRGYTDKLIF.